This TCR beta chain comes out of a study of control samples from healthy donors and cancer patients. CDR1 SGHDT and CDR2 YYEEEE come from the germline V gene. V dropped 5 bases and J dropped 4; count of bases not matched to a gene: 5. The CDR3 runs to 14 residues. The protocol was immunoSEQ multiplex PCR, while the TCRdb copy is restricted to in-frame clones and leaves out a portion. Of 200,000 to 250,000 clones listed, roughly 94% are singletons. The TCR comes from a man between 45 and 60 years old in good health. V is TRBV5-6 and J is TRBJ2-1; 8 bases are a match to TRBD2. The sequencing sample was made of blood. DNA of the CDR3: TGTGCCAGCAGGGTTAGCGGGGTATACAATGAGCAGTTCTTC. It translates to CASRVSGVYNEQFF. The variable domain in full, completed from reference TRBV5-6 and TRBJ2-1, reads DAGVTQSPTHLIKTRGQQVTLRCSPKSGHDTVSWYQQALGQGPQFIFQYYEEEERQRGNFPDRFSGHQFPNYSSELNVNALLLGDSALYLCASRVSGVYNEQFFGPGTRLTVL.